Sequencing of this T cell receptor beta chain was carried out in a study of shared clonotypes between healthy human individuals. Study donors comprised healthy, HIV-negative adults devoid of recent acute infection or vaccination. CD45RA+ naive and CD45RA-negative memory subsets were separated from CD4+ cells. The germline V gene has CDR1 SGHKS and CDR2 YYEKEE (reference sequence). Deletions cut 4 bases from V and 1 base from J, with 20 bases between. The CDR3 is 17 amino acids. Every immunoSEQ plate was one replicate of a subset's evenly spread DNA. Replicate PCRs run on sorted subsets employed roughly 180 ng DNA, 30,000 to 35,000 T cell genomes. Method: immunoSEQ multiplex PCR; TCRdb's copy keeps in-frame clones and lacks some. The data show around 2.5 million clones, 93% seen once.

This TCR was recovered from a man younger than 35 in good health. Some clones in this sample may be carry-over from other donors' samples. The chain is built from TRBV5-5 and TRBJ2-5, with a weak D call TRBD2 (5 bases). The material sequenced was naive CD4+ T cells from PBMCs. Subset described: CD45RA+ positively selected. DNA of the CDR3: TGTGCCAGCAGCCCGCTTCCCCCAGCGGTGATCCAAGAGACCCAGTACTTC. Translation gives CASSPLPPAVIQETQYF.